This passage covers 22 T cell receptor beta chains from one sample sequenced in a study of T-cell reconstitution after alpha-beta-depleted transplantation in children. Molecular barcoding with unique molecular identifiers was used for the TCRbeta library. Using its own MiXCR run on the PCR reads, TCRdb lists one record per CDR3 protein. The data contain some 240,000 distinct CDR3 sequences, 9.7% of them singletons. Sequenced here: PBMCs from the stem cell graft donor, sampled from the stem cell graft. Receptors were obtained from a human donor who donated a stem cell graft to a child with SCID.

This clonotype was seen repeatedly, ten times or more. The gene calls are TRBV2 and TRBJ2-5; no clear D. CDR3 length: 13 amino acids. Germline V gives CDR1 SNHLY, CDR2 FYNNEI. V was clipped by 4 bases and J by 2 bases, with 8 bases between them. Here the CDR3 reads CASSAGSQETQYF. The CDR3 DNA is TGTGCCAGCAGTGCGGGTAGTCAAGAGACCCAGTACTTC.

This clonotype has a count of ten or more. The J gene is TRBJ1-5, the V gene TRBV30; a weak D match, TRBD1 (5 bases). The germline V gene encodes CDR1 GTSNPN and CDR2 SVGIG (reference sequence). This CDR3 region has 13 residues. Trimming removed 5 bases from V and 4 bases from J, with 12 bases in between. CDR3 sequence reads: CAWGRGPNQPQHF. In DNA, the CDR3 is TGTGCCTGGGGCCGGGGACCAAATCAGCCCCAGCATTTT.

On this clonotype itself: A much larger clone lies one base from this, so it may be a read error. This rearrangement joins TRBV20-1 to TRBJ1-1; possible D gene TRBD1, 6 bases. This CDR3 contains 17 residues. CDR1 DFQATT and CDR2 SNEGSKA come from the germline V gene (reference sequence). CDR3 coding DNA: TGCTGTGCAGCGAGTTGGACAGCCGGAGCCCTGAACACTGAAGCTTTCTTT. As protein: CCAASWTAGALNTEAFF.

This clonotype occurred a few times. This sequence joins TRBV7-2 and TRBJ2-7, with D unresolved. Germline CDR1 reads SGHTA; CDR2 reads FQGNSA. Trimming took 2 bases from V and 3 from J, leaving 5 bases between them. The CDR3 has 12 residues. CDR3 in amino acids: CASSLSHYEQYF. The CDR3 DNA reads TGTGCCAGCAGCTTATCACACTACGAGCAGTACTTC.

This clonotype was found once. The V call is TRBV6-1, the J call TRBJ2-1; D is possibly TRBD1 (6 bases). The germline gives CDR1 MNHNS, CDR2 SASEGT. Trimming stripped 6 bases from V and 6 bases from J, with 18 bases between. This CDR3 spans 15 amino acids. In DNA, the CDR3 is TGTGCCAGCAGCCATTTCCCAGGGGTCCCCAATGAGCAGTTCTTC. Its translation is CASSHFPGVPNEQFF.

This clonotype was seen many times. The chain is built from TRBV7-3 and TRBJ1-1; D remains ambiguous. Germline CDR1 and CDR2: SGHTA and FQGTGA. This CDR3 contains 13 residues. Trimming took 1 base from V and 5 from J, leaving 8 bases between them. The CDR3 loop reads CASSLIGETEAFF. The CDR3 DNA follows: TGTGCCAGCAGCTTAATTGGTGAGACTGAAGCTTTCTTT.

This clonotype was observed a few times. The chain uses TRBV9 and TRBJ1-6; D remains unclear. Trimming took 4 bases from V and 6 from J, leaving 11 bases between them. The CDR3 is 14 residues long. Germline values: CDR1 SGDLS, CDR2 YYNGEE. This chain's CDR3 is CASSSQGLNSPLHF. CDR3 bases: TGTGCCAGCAGCTCCCAAGGCCTTAATTCACCCCTCCACTTT.

This clonotype was counted ten times or more. The V gene is TRBV20-1, the J gene TRBJ1-2; perhaps TRBD1 as D (6 bases). This CDR3 has 15 amino acids. Looked up from germline, CDR1 is DFQATT and CDR2 is SNEGSKA (reference sequence). Trimming shortened V by 3 bases and J by 2 bases, and 16 bases separated the two germline ends. In DNA, the CDR3 is TGCAGTGCTAGCCTAGGCGGGACAACGAACTATGGCTACACCTTC. Translating it yields CSASLGGTTNYGYTF.

This clonotype was detected ten times or more. The genes are TRBV5-1 and TRBJ1-4; the D is unclear. From germline, CDR1 is SGHRS and CDR2 YFSETQ. This CDR3 contains 17 residues. The V and J ends lost 6 bases and 1 base respectively, with 19 bases between them. The CDR3 DNA reads TGCGCCAGCACCCTTTGGGGTGGAAGAGAAACTAATGAAAAACTGTTTTTT. Translation gives CASTLWGGRETNEKLFF. Based on the CDR3 plus reference TRBV5-1 and TRBJ1-4, the full variable domain is KAGVTQTPRYLIKTRGQQVTLSCSPISGHRSVSWYQQTPGQGLQFLFEYFSETQRNKGNFPGRFSGRQFSNSRSEMNVSTLELGDSALYLCASTLWGGRETNEKLFFGSGTQLSVL.

This sequence joins TRBV12-3 or TRBV12-4 and TRBJ1-1, with 9 bases that match TRBD1. V dropped 3 bases and J dropped 10; count of bases not matched to a gene: 18. The CDR3 sequence is 17 residues long. The CDR3 spells CASSFPPRQGDFSSAFF. DNA of the CDR3: TGTGCCAGCAGTTTTCCCCCTCGACAGGGGGACTTTTCATCAGCTTTCTTT.

In its sample, this clonotype was seen once. V usage is TRBV4-2 and J usage is TRBJ2-3, with 7 bases aligning to TRBD2. Germline V gene lookup returns CDR1 LGHNA and CDR2 YNFKEQ. V lost 6 bases to trimming and J lost 3 bases; unmatched junction nucleotides: 12. The CDR3 extends over 16 amino acids. CDR3 DNA: TGTGCCAGCAGGAAGGATGGGGGGGACGAAACAGATACGCAGTATTTT. Residues: CASRKDGGDETDTQYF.

This clonotype was recorded many times. The genes are TRBV21-1 and TRBJ2-1; no DNA check was done on the table's D call, TRBD1. TRBV21-1 is listed as a pseudogene. The CDR3 length is 14 residues. The CDR3 region has the DNA TGTGCCAGCAGCATAAGCGGGGGGAACAATGAGCAGTTCTTC. It encodes CASSISGGNNEQFF.

At least ten counts were recorded for this clonotype. V is TRBV20-1 and J is TRBJ2-1; 9 bases are shared with TRBD2. This CDR3 contains 14 residues. Germline CDR1 reads DFQATT; CDR2 reads SNEGSKA (reference sequence). Germline trimming cut 1 base from V and 8 bases from J; bases unmatched to any gene: 6. The DNA of the CDR3 is TGCAGTGCTAGAGTGTCTAGCGGGGAAGATGAGCAGTTCTTC. This encodes CSARVSSGEDEQFF.

Ten or more counts support this clonotype. J is TRBJ1-2 and V is TRBV24-1; D is unclear. Germline V CDR1 and CDR2: KGHDR, SFDVKD. V dropped 5 bases and J dropped 2 bases, with 14 bases sitting between them. This CDR3 comprises 15 residues. The CDR3 loop reads CATSASGLGNYGYTF. CDR3 nucleotides: TGTGCCACCAGTGCCTCGGGCCTCGGGAACTATGGCTACACCTTC.

This clonotype was recorded many times. The chain carries TRBV12-3 or TRBV12-4 and TRBJ2-4; the D gene is possibly TRBD1 (5 bases). The CDR3 loop spans 14 amino acids. V lost 2 bases and J 2 bases, leaving 7 bases between the germline ends. The CDR3 DNA follows: TGTGCCAGCAGTTTATCAGGGACCAAAAACATTCAGTACTTC. Translation: CASSLSGTKNIQYF.

This clonotype was recorded at least ten times. The rearrangement joins TRBV19 to TRBJ1-5; D ambiguous. V was trimmed by 5 bases and J by 5 bases, leaving 10 bases between them. Germline values: CDR1 LNHDA, CDR2 SQIVND (reference sequence). The CDR3 has 13 residues. The CDR3 region is CASSPGNYQPQHF. In DNA, the CDR3 is TGTGCCAGTAGTCCAGGTAATTATCAGCCCCAGCATTTT.

This sequence joins TRBV5-5 and TRBJ2-5, with 9 nucleotides matching TRBD1. Germline CDR1 SGHKS, CDR2 YYEKEE (reference sequence). Trimming took 6 bases from V and 8 from J; bases not matched to a gene: 11. CDR3 length: 14 residues. The CDR3 region is CASTEPGQGYTQYF. CDR3 bases: TGTGCCAGCACCGAACCGGGACAGGGATACACCCAGTACTTC.

The table lists this clonotype with many counts. The chain links TRBV24-1 to TRBJ1-5; 8 nucleotides match TRBD1. V shed 3 bases, J shed 3 bases, and the junction held 6 bases outside the gene matches. The CDR3 totals 16 residues. The germline V gene has CDR1 KGHDR and CDR2 SFDVKD. The CDR3 sequence is CATSDARTGSNQPQHF. In DNA, the CDR3 is TGTGCCACCAGTGATGCACGGACAGGGTCCAATCAGCCCCAGCATTTT.

This clonotype was observed many times. This chain connects TRBV4-2 to TRBJ2-2, with 8 nucleotides matching TRBD1. Germline V gene data show CDR1 as LGHNA and CDR2 as YNFKEQ. V gave up 2 bases and J gave up 6 bases; unmatched junction bases: 5. The CDR3 has 15 amino acids. The CDR3 sequence: CASSQNSRGPGELFF. In DNA form, the CDR3 reads TGTGCCAGCAGCCAAAACTCCAGGGGGCCCGGGGAGCTGTTTTTT.

CDR3 amino acids: CASSIAGQYQETQYF. The CDR3 DNA reads as TGTGCCAGTAGTATAGCGGGACAGTACCAAGAGACCCAGTACTTC. V usage is TRBV19 and J usage is TRBJ2-5; 7 bases align to TRBD1. V was pared by 1 base and J by 0 bases, with 2 bases of the junction left unmatched. Germline CDR1 is LNHDA and CDR2 is SQIVND (reference sequence). This CDR3 contains 15 residues.

This clonotype was seen at least ten times. The V call is TRBV3-1, the J call TRBJ2-7, with 9 bases fitting TRBD2. This CDR3 comprises 13 residues. Germline V gene data show CDR1 as LGHDT and CDR2 as YNNKEL (reference sequence). Germline trimming cut 0 bases from V and 7 bases from J; bases unmatched to any gene: 1. CDR3 nucleotides: TGTGCCAGCAGCCAAGAGCTAGCGGGGGAGCAGTACTTC. Translating gives CASSQELAGEQYF.

This clonotype was seen repeatedly, ten times or more. The chain couples TRBV5-1 to TRBJ1-1, with TRBD1 identical over 7 bases. Germline CDR1 SGHRS, CDR2 YFSETQ. The CDR3 consists of 19 residues. The V and J ends lost 4 bases and 5 bases, in that order; junction bases with no gene match: 23. CDR3 DNA: TGCGCCAGCAGCAGTTTCTCCCGGGGACAGCGGGGGGAAATGACTGAAGCTTTCTTT. Its protein product is CASSSFSRGQRGEMTEAFF.